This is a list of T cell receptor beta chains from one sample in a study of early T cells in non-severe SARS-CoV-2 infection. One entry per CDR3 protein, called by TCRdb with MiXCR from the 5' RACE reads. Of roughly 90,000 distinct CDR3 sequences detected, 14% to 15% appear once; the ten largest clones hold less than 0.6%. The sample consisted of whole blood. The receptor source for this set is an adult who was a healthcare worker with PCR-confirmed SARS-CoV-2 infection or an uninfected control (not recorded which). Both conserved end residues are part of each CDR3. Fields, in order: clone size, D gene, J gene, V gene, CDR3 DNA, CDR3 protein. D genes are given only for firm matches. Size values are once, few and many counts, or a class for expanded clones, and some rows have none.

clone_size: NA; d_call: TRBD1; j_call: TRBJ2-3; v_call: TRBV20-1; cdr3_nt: TGCAGTGCATCAATCATTCCAGGACAGGGGGTTCCAGATACGCAGTATTTT; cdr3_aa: CSASIIPGQGVPDTQYF
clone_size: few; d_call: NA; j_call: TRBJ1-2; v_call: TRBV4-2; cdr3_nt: TGTGCCAGCAGCCCGCCTTCGGTCTATGGCTACACCTTC; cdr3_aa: CASSPPSVYGYTF
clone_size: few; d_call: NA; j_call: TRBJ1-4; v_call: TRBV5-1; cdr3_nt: TGCGCCAGCAGCTCGAGCCCAGAGGAAAAACTGTTTTTT; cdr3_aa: CASSSSPEEKLFF
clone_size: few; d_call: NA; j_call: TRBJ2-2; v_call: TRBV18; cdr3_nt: TGTGCCAGCTCACCCCCGGGACTCACCTCCACCGGGGAGCTGTTTTTT; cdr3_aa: CASSPPGLTSTGELFF
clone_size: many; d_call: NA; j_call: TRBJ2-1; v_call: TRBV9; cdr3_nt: TGTGCCAGCAGCGTAGTGGGGACCGGGAATGAGCAGTTCTTC; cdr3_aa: CASSVVGTGNEQFF
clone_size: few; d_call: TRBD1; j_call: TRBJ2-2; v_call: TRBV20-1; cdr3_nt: TGCAGTGCTGGGGACAGCCGGAACACCGGGGAGCTGTTTTTT; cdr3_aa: CSAGDSRNTGELFF
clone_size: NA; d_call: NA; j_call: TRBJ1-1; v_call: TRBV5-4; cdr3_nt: TGTGCCAGCAGCCCTGGAGGGAGGGACACTGAAGCTTTCTTT; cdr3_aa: CASSPGGRDTEAFF
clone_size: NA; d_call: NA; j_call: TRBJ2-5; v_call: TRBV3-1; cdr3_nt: TGTGCCAGCAGCCAAGGAGCGTACCAAGAGACCCAGTACTTC; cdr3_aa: CASSQGAYQETQYF
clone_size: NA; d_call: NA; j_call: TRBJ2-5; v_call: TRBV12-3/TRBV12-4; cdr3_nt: TGTGCCAGCAGCTCAACTAATAACCGTGGGACCCAGTACTTC; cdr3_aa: CASSSTNNRGTQYF
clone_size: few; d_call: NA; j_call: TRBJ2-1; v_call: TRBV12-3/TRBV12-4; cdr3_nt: TGTGCCAGCAGTTCCGGACACCACTCCTACAATGAGCAGTTCTTC; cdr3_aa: CASSSGHHSYNEQFF
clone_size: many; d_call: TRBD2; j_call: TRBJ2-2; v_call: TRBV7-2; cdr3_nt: TGTGCCAGCAACCTAGCGGGGGCCACCGGGGAGCTGTTTTTT; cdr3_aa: CASNLAGATGELFF
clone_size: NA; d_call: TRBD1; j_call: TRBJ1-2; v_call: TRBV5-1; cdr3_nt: TGCGCCAGCAGCTTGGCCGCTACAGGGGGCGGCTACACCTTC; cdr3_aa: CASSLAATGGGYTF
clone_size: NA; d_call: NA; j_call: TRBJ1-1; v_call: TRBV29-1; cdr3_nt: TGCAGCGACAACCTCGACCAAAACACTGAAGCTTTCTTT; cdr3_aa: CSDNLDQNTEAFF
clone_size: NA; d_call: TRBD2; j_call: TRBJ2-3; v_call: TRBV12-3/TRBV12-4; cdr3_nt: TGTGCCAGCAGCTACCCTGGGGGGGGACCAAACAGAGATACGCAGTATTTT; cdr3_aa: CASSYPGGGPNRDTQYF
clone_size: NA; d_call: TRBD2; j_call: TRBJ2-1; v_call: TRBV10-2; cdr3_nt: TGCGCCAGCAGTACCTCCGGGACTAGCGGAGTCAATGAGCAGTTCTTC; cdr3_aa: CASSTSGTSGVNEQFF
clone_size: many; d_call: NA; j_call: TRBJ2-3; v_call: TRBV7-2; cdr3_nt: TGTGCCAGCAGCTTGCCAGGGACCCCAGATACGCAGTATTTT; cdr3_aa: CASSLPGTPDTQYF
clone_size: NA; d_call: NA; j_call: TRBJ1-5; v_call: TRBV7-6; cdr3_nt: TGTGCCAGCAGCTTAAAAAGAGGGGGTCAGCCCCAGCATTTT; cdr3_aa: CASSLKRGGQPQHF
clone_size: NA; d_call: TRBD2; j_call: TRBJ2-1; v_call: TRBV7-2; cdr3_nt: TGTGCCAGCAGCCCCGGGTACGGGGGGGCCTACAATGAGCAGCTCTTC; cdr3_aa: CASSPGYGGAYNEQLF
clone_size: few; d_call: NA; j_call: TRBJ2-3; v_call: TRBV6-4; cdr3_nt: TGTGCCAGCAGTGATTTCGGGGTCGGCGGTTATACGCAGTATTTT; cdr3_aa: CASSDFGVGGYTQYF
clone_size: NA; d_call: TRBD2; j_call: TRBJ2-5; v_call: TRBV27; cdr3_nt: TGTGCCAGCACCCTGACTAGCGGGGACCAAGAGACCCAGTACTTC; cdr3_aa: CASTLTSGDQETQYF
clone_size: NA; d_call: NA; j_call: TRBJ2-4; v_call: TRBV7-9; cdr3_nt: TGTGCCAGCAGCGCGAGGGGCCCCCTGCCCCAAAACATTCAGTACTTC; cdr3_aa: CASSARGPLPQNIQYF
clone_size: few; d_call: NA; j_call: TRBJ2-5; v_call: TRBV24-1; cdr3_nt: TGTGCCACCAGTGACAGCCTTTCGGAGGGGGGGCGAGAGACCCAGTACTTC; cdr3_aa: CATSDSLSEGGRETQYF
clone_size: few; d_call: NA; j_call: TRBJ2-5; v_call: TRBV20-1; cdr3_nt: TGCAGTGCTGTCGGAACCAATGCCAAAGAGACCCAGTACTTC; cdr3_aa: CSAVGTNAKETQYF
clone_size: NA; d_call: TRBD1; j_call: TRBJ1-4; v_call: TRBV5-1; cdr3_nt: TGCGCCAGCAGCTTGGATACCATCGGGACAGGGAATGAAAAACTGTTTTTT; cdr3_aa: CASSLDTIGTGNEKLFF
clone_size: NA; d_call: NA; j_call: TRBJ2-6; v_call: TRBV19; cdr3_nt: TGTGCCAGTAGTAGAGGGGGAACCGGGGCCAACGTCCTGACTTTC; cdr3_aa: CASSRGGTGANVLTF
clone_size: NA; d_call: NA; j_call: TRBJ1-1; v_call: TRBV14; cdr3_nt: TGTGCCAGCAGCCGGGGATTGAACACTGAAGCTTTCTTT; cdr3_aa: CASSRGLNTEAFF
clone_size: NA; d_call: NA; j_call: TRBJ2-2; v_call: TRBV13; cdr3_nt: TGTGCCAGCAGCTTAGTGTCGAGCACCGGGGAGCTGTTTTTT; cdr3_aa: CASSLVSSTGELFF
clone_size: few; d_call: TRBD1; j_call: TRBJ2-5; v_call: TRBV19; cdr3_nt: TGTGCCAGTAGTGAAGGGACAGGGAGGACCCAGTACTTC; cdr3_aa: CASSEGTGRTQYF
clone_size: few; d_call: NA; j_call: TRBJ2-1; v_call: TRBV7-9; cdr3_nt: TGTGCCAGCAGCTTAGAACTCCCTGGGGAGCAGTTCTTC; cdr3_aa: CASSLELPGEQFF
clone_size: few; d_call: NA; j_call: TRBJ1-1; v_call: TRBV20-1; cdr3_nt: TGCAGTGCAACCTCCGGACAGACGAACACTGAAGCTTTCTTT; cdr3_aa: CSATSGQTNTEAFF
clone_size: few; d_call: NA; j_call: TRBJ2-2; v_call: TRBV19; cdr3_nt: TGTGCCAGTAGTCCCCCCCCCCGCACCGGGGAGCTGTTTTTT; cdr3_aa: CASSPPPRTGELFF
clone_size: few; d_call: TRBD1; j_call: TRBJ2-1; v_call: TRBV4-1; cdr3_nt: TGCGCCAGCAGCCAAGATTGGACAGGGGTTCCTGAGCAGTTCTTC; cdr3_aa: CASSQDWTGVPEQFF
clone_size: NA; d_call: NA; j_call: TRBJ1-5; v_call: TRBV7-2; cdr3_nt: TGTGCCAGCAGCTTAGCGGGACCGAACAATCAGCCCCAGCATTTT; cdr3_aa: CASSLAGPNNQPQHF
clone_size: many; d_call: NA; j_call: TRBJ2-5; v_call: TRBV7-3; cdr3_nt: TGTGCCAGCAGCTTAACCGCGAACCAAGAGACCCAGTACTTC; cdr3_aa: CASSLTANQETQYF
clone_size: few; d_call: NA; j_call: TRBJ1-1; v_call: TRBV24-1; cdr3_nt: TGTGCCACCAGTGATCCCGGGACGAGCACTGAAGCTTTCTTT; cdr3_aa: CATSDPGTSTEAFF
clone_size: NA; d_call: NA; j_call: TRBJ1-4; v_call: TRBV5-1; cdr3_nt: TGCGCCAGCAGCTTGGTTGGGACCCCAACTAATGAAAAACTGTTTTTT; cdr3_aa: CASSLVGTPTNEKLFF
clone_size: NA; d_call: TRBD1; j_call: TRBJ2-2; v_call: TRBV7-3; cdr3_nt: TGTGCCAGCAGCTCCCCGGGACAGGGACAGGAGCTGTTTTTT; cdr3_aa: CASSSPGQGQELFF
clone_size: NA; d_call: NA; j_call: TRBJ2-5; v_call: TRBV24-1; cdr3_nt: TGTGCCACCAGTGACTGGCGGGGCGGCTCGTACTTC; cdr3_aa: CATSDWRGGSYF
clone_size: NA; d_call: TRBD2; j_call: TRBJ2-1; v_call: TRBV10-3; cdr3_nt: TGTGCCATCAGGGCGGGGGGCTCCAAGTACAATGAGCAGTTCTTC; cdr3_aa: CAIRAGGSKYNEQFF
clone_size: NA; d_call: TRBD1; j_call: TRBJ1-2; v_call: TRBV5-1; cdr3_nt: TGCGCCAGCAGCACCGACACAGGGGTCGATGGCTACACCTTC; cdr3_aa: CASSTDTGVDGYTF
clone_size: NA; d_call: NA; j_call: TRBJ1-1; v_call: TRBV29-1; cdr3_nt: TGCAGCTTCTTTAGGCAGGGGAACACTGAAGCTTTCTTT; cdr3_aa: CSFFRQGNTEAFF
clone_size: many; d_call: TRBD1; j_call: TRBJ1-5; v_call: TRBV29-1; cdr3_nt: TGCAGCGTCACTGAGGCAGGGGGAAATCAGCCCCAGCATTTT; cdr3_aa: CSVTEAGGNQPQHF
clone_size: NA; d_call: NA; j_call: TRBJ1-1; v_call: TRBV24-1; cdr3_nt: TGTGCCACCAGTGATGTCCTCGGGGGGGCTTTCTTT; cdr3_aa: CATSDVLGGAFF
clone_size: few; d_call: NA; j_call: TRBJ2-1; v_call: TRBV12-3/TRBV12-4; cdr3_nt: TGTGCCAGCAGCCGGAGACCCTACAATGAGCAGTTCTTC; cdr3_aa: CASSRRPYNEQFF
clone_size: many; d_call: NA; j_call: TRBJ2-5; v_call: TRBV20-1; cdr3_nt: TGCAGTGCTAGAGGGGGGGAAGAGACCCAGTACTTC; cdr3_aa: CSARGGEETQYF
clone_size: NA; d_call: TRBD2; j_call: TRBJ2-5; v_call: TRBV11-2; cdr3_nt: TGTGCCAGCCGCCGGACTAGCGGGGGGGCGGAGACCCAGTACTTC; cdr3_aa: CASRRTSGGAETQYF
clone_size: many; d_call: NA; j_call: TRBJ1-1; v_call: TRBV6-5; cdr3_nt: TGTGCCAGCAGTTACTCGACGGCAGGGGAGTCTGAAGCTTTCTTT; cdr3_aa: CASSYSTAGESEAFF
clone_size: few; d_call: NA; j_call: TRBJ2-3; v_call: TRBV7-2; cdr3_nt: TGTGCCAGCAGTCCTCATCTCACGGGTAGTACGCAGTATTTT; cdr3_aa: CASSPHLTGSTQYF
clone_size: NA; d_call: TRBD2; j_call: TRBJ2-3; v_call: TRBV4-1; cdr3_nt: TGCGCCAGCAGCCAACGCGCGGGGGGCGGCACAGATACGCAGTATTTT; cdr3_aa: CASSQRAGGGTDTQYF
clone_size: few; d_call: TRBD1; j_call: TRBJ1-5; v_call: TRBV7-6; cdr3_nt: TGTGCCAGCAGCTTAGCAGGGACAGGGAACCAGCCCCAGCATTTT; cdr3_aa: CASSLAGTGNQPQHF
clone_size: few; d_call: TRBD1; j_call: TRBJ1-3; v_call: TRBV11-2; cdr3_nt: TGTGCCAGCAGCTTAACAGGGGGGAGCTCTGGAAACACCATATATTTT; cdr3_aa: CASSLTGGSSGNTIYF
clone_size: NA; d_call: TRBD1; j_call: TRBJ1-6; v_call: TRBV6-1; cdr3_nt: TGTGCCACCCGGGACAGGGGCGCGTCTTCACCCCTCCACTTT; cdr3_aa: CATRDRGASSPLHF
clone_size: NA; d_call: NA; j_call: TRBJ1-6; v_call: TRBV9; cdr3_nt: TGTGCCAGCAGCGCCCACAGTGGAAATTCACCCCTCCACTTT; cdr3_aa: CASSAHSGNSPLHF
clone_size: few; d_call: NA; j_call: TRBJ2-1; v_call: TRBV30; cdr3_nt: TGTGCCTGGAGTGTACGCTGGGGAAAATTTTACAATGAGCAGTTCTTC; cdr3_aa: CAWSVRWGKFYNEQFF
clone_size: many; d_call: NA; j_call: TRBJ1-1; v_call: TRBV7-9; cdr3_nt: TGTGCCAGCAGCCCCCCACAGGGAGGTTCGGGGGACACTGAAGCTTTCTTT; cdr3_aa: CASSPPQGGSGDTEAFF
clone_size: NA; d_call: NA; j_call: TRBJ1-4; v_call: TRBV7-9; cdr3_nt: TGTGCCAGCAGCTTACCCCAGGCGGCTAATGAAAAACTGTTTTTT; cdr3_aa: CASSLPQAANEKLFF
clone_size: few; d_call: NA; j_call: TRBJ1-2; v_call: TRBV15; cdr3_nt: TGTGCCACCAGCAGAGATCGCTTACAAGACTATGGCTACACCTTC; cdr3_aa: CATSRDRLQDYGYTF
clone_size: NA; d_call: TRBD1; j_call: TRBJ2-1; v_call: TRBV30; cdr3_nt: TGTGCCTGGGGGGACAGGGGGAACTACAATGAGCAGTTCTTC; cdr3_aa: CAWGDRGNYNEQFF